This T cell receptor beta chain was recorded in a study of OX40 agonist ivuxolimab in advanced cancers. With V trimmed by 4 bases and J by 0 bases, 10 bases remained unmatched. The CDR3 length is 18 residues. Germline CDR1 reads LGHNA; CDR2 reads YNFKEQ. Data came from immunoSEQ multiplex PCR; TCRdb stores just in-frame clones and leaves some out. The sample has around 67,000 clones, about 85% seen once; the top ten hold approximately 2%. The genes are TRBV4-2 and TRBJ1-3; TRBD1 aligns across 9 bases. This TCR was sampled from an adult with an advanced solid tumor such as melanoma, head and neck, liver or kidney cancer. The specimen comprised CD4+ or CD8+ T cells sorted from blood, sampled in a trial of the OX40 agonist ivuxolimab. The chain's CDR3 is CASSLSPGQGNSGNTIYF. In DNA, the CDR3 is TGTGCCAGCAGCCTCTCTCCCGGACAGGGGAACTCTGGAAACACCATATATTTT.